The 2 T cell receptor beta chains reported below all come from one sample, sequenced in a study of tumor-infiltrating lymphocytes in oesophageal squamous cell carcinoma. TCRdb fed the PCR reads into MiXCR, producing one record per CDR3 protein. The sample yields some 21,000 distinct CDR3 sequences, less than 45% seen once. The specimen sequenced was esophageal tumor tissue. Receptor source: a male donor with esophageal squamous cell carcinoma.

This clonotype was seen once. The V and J genes are TRBV7-2 and TRBJ2-5; the D is unclear. The CDR3 length is 14 residues. Trimming left V 5 bases short and J 1 base short, with 11 bases between. In germline, CDR1 is SGHTA, CDR2 FQGNSA. CDR3 nucleotides: TGTGCCAGCAGCCGCCCCGGCGGCCAAGAGACCCAGTACTTC. This sequence encodes CASSRPGGQETQYF.

The rearrangement joins TRBV5-1 to TRBJ1-1; D uncertain. There are 14 residues in the CDR3. Germline loops: CDR1 SGHRS, CDR2 YFSETQ. Trimming removed 0 bases from V and 1 base from J, with 7 bases in between. In nucleotides, the CDR3 is TGCGCCAGCAGCTTGGCCCAAGCGAACACTGAAGCTTTCTTT. Translating gives CASSLAQANTEAFF.